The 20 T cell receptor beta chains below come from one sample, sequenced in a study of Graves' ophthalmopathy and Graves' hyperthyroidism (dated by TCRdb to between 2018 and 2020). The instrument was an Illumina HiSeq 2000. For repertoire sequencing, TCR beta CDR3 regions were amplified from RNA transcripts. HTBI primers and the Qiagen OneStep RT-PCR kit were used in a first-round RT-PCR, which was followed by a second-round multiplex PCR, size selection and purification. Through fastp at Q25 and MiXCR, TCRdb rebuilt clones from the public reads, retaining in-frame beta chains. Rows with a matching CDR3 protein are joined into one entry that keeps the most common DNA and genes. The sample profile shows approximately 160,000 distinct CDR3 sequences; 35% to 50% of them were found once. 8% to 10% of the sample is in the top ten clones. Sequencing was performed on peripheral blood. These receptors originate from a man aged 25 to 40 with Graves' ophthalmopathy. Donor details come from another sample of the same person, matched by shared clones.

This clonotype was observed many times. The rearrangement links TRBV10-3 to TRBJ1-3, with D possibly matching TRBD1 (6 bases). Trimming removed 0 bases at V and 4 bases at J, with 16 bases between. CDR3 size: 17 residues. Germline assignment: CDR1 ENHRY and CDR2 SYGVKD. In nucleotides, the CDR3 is TGTGCCATCAGTGAGTCAGGACAGACCCAGCCAGGAAACACCATATATTTT. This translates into CAISESGQTQPGNTIYF.

CDR3 sequence (DNA): TGTGCCAGCAGCCAAGATTTGAACAGGGGATATGGCTACACCTTC. Translation gives CASSQDLNRGYGYTF. The J gene is TRBJ1-2, the V gene TRBV14; 7 bases match TRBD1. Losses at the gene ends were 0 bases for V and 5 bases for J; bases not matched to a gene: 6. CDR3 length: 15 residues. Germline CDR1 is SGHDN and CDR2 is FVKESK.

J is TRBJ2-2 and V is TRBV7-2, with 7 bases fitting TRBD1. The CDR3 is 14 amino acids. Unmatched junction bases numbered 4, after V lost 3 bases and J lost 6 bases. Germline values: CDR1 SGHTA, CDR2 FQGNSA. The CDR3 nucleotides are TGTGCCAGCAGCTTCACAGGGGTTGCCGGGGAGCTGTTTTTT. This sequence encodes CASSFTGVAGELFF.

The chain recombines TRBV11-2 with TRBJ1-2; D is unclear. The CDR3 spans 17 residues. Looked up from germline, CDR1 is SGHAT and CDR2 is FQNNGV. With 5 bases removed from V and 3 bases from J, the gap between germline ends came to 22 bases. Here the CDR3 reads CASSLITTLGIYYGYTF. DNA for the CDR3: TGTGCCAGCAGCCTGATAACTACCCTCGGGATCTACTATGGCTACACCTTC.

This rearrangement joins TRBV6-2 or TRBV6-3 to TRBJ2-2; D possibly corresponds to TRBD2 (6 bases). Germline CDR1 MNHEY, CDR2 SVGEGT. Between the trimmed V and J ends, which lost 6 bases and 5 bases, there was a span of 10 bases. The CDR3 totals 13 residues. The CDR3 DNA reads TGTGCCAGCAGGAGCGGGTGGACCGGGGAGCTGTTTTTT. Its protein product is CASRSGWTGELFF.

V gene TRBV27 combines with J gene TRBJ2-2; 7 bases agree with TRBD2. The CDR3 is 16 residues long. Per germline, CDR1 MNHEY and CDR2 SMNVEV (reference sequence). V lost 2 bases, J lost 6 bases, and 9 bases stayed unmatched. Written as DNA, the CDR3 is TGTGCCAGCAGTTTAGAGGGAGGGCATGGGGCCGGGGAGCTGTTTTTT. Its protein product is CASSLEGGHGAGELFF.

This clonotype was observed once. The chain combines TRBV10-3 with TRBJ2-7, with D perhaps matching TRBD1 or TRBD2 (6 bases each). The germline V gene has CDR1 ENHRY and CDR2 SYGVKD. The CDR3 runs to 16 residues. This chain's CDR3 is CATQPTGRGGGYEQYF. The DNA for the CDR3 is TGTGCTACGCAACCGACAGGCCGCGGAGGGGGTTACGAGCAGTACTTC.

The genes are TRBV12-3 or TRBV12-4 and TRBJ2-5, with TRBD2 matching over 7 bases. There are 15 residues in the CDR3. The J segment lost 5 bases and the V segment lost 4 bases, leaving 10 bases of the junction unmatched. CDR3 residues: CASSSLAELYETQYF. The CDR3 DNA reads TGTGCCAGCAGTTCCCTAGCGGAGCTCTATGAGACCCAGTACTTC.

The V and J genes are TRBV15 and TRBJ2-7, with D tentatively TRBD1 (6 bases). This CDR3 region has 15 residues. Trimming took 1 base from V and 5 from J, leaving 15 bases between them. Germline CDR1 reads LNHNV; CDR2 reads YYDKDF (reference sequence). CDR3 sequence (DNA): TGTGCCACCAGCAGAGCACCGGACAGTCGGGACGAGCAGTACTTC. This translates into CATSRAPDSRDEQYF.

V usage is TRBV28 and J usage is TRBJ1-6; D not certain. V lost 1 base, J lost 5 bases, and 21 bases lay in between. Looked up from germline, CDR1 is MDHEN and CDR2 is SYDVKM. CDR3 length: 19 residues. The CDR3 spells CASSLSVGGTTSDNSPLHF. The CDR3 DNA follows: TGTGCCAGCAGTTTATCGGTGGGTGGAACTACCTCGGATAATTCACCCCTCCACTTT.

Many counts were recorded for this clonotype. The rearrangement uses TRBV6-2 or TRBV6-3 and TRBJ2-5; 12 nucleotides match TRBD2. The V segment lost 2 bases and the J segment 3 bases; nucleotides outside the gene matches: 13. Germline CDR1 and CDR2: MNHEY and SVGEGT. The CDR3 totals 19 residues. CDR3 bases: TGTGCCAGCAGTTACCCGCCTACTATACGGACTAGCGGGAAAGAGACCCAGTACTTC. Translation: CASSYPPTIRTSGKETQYF.

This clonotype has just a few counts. CDR3: CAKDGLSPLHF. The CDR3 coding sequence is TGTGCCAAGGACGGCCTTTCACCCCTCCACTTT. The V gene is TRBV6-1, the J gene TRBJ1-6; D unresolved. Germline CDR1 MNHNS, CDR2 SASEGT. CDR3 length equals 11 residues. The V end lost 10 bases, the J end lost 9 bases, and 10 bases lay between the germline ends.

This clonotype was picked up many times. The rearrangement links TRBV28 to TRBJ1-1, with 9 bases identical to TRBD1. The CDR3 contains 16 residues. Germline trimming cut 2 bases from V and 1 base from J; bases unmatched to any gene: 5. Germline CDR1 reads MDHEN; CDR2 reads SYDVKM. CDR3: CASSLNWDRANTEAFF. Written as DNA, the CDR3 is TGTGCCAGCAGTTTAAATTGGGACAGGGCGAACACTGAAGCTTTCTTT.

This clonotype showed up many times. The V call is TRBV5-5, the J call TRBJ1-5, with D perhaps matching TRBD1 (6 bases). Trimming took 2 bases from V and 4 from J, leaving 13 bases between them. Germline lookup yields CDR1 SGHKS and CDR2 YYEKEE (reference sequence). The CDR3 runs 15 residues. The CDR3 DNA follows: TGTGCCAGCAGCTTAACAGGGCAGGAAAATCAGCCCCAGCATTTT. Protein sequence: CASSLTGQENQPQHF. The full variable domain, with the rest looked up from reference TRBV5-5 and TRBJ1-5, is DAGVTQSPTHLIKTRGQQVTLRCSPISGHKSVSWYQQVLGQGPQFIFQYYEKEERGRGNFPDRFSARQFPNYSSELNVNALLLGDSALYLCASSLTGQENQPQHFGDGTRLSIL.

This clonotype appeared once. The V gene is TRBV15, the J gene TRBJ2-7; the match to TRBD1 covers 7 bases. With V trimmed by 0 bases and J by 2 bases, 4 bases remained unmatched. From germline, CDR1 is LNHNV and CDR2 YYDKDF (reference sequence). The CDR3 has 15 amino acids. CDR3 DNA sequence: TGTGCCACCAGCAGAGATTGGCAGGGGGCCTACGAGCAGTACTTC. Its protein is CATSRDWQGAYEQYF.

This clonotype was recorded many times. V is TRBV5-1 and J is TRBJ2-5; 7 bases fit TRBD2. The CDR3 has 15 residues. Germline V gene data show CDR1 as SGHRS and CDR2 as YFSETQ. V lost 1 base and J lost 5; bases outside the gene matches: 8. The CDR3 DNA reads TGCGCCAGCAGCTTGACCGCCAATAGCGGGGAGACCCAGTACTTC. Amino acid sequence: CASSLTANSGETQYF.

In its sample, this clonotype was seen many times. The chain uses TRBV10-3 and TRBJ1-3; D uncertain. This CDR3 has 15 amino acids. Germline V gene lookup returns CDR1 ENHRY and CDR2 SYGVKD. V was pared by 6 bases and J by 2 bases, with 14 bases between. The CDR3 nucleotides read TGTGCCATCAGCGCGGGGTTCGGGGCTGGAAACACCATATATTTT. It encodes CAISAGFGAGNTIYF.

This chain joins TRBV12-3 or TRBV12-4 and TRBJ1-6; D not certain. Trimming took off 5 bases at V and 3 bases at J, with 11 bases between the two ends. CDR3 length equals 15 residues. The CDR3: CASSARESYNSPLHF. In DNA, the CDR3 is TGTGCCAGCAGTGCTCGAGAGAGCTATAATTCACCCCTCCACTTT.

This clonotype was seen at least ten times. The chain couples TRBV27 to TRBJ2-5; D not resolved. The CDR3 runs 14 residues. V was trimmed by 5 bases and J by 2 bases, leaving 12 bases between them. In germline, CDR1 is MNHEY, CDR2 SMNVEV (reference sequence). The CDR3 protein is CASSRYGRQETQYF. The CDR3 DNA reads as TGTGCCAGCAGTCGATACGGTCGTCAAGAGACCCAGTACTTC.

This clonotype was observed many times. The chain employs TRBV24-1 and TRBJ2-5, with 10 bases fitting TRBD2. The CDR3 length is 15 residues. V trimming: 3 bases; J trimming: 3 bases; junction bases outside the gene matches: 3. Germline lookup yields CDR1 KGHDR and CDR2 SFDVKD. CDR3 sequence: CATSDGTSVKETQYF. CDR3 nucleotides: TGTGCCACCAGTGATGGGACTAGCGTCAAAGAGACCCAGTACTTC.